The 8 T cell receptor beta chains below come from one sample, sequenced in a study of blood T cell repertoires in COVID-19. Profiled with immunoSEQ multiplex PCR; TCRdb holds only in-frame clones, not every one. The sample lists 150,000 to 160,000 clones; approximately 80% were seen once. The sample was peripheral blood. These receptors all stem from a woman aged 55-70 years with COVID-19, enrolled during active disease.

This clone was recorded only once. V gene TRBV5-1 combines with J gene TRBJ1-3; possible D gene TRBD1, 6 bases. The germline V and J ends were trimmed by 5 bases and 3 bases, with 15 bases remaining between them. This CDR3 contains 15 residues. Germline V gene lookup returns CDR1 SGHRS and CDR2 YFSETQ. CDR3 loop: CASSPQQGGGNTIYF. The CDR3 nucleotides are TGCGCCAGCAGTCCACAACAGGGCGGTGGAAACACCATATATTTT.

This clone was seen more than once but under ten times. The chain links TRBV6-5 to TRBJ2-7; D gene unclear. The V gene lost 5 bases and the J gene lost 0 bases, with 14 bases spanning the gap. The CDR3 is made up of 15 amino acids. Per the germline V gene, CDR1 is MNHEY and CDR2 is SVGAGI. Here the CDR3 DNA reads TGTGCCAGCAGTCCCTCATTAATTAGCTCCTACGAGCAGTACTTC. Protein sequence: CASSPSLISSYEQYF.

V and J are TRBV27 and TRBJ2-2, with D hard to call. This CDR3 contains 12 residues. Trimming stripped 6 bases from V and 2 bases from J, with 4 bases between. Germline CDR1 is MNHEY and CDR2 is SMNVEV (reference sequence). The CDR3 loop is CASSPNTGELFF. CDR3 coding DNA: TGTGCCAGCAGCCCTAACACCGGGGAGCTGTTTTTT.

This clone was seen a few times. The chain has TRBV7-9 and TRBJ2-1, with 11 bases identical to TRBD1. The V gene's germline CDR1 is SEHNR and CDR2 FQNEAQ (reference sequence). V shed 5 bases, J shed 8 bases, and the junction held 5 bases outside the gene matches. CDR3 size: 14 residues. CDR3 nucleotide sequence: TGTGCCAGCAGCAGGGGACAGGGGGACTATGAGCAGTTCTTC. Translated, it gives CASSRGQGDYEQFF.

The chain uses TRBV5-1 and TRBJ1-2, with a weak D call TRBD1 (6 bases). CDR1 is SGHRS, CDR2 YFSETQ, per germline. The CDR3 length is 16 residues. V lost 4 bases, J lost 4 bases, and 20 bases lay in between. The CDR3 loop is CASSKGGQSRSYGYTF. For the CDR3, the DNA is TGCGCCAGCAGCAAAGGAGGACAGAGCCGATCCTATGGCTACACCTTC.

This clone was counted once. One end of the junction does not line up with germline, which may come from a read error. CDR3 bases: TGTGCCAGCTCATCACCGGGACTAGCGGGAGGAGTGGATACGCAGTATTTT. Translation: CASSSPGLAGGVDTQYF. The rearrangement links TRBV18 to TRBJ2-3; TRBD2 matches at 15 bases. CDR3 length equals 17 residues. In germline, CDR1 is KGHSH, CDR2 LQKENI. The full variable domain, with the rest looked up from reference TRBV18 and TRBJ2-3, is NAGVMQNPRHLVRRRGQEARLRCSPMKGHSHVYWYRQLPEEGLKFMVYLQKENIIDESGMPKERFSAEFPKEGPSILRIQQVVRGDSAAYFCASSSPGLAGGVDTQYFGPGTRLTVL.

This chain links TRBV18 with TRBJ2-5; TRBD2 agrees at 10 bases. CDR1 and CDR2 (germline): KGHSH, LQKENI. The CDR3 length is 14 residues. The V segment lost 4 bases and the J segment 4 bases; nucleotides outside the gene matches: 3. CDR3 sequence (DNA): TGTGCCAGCTCACTTACTAGCGGGGCAGAGACCCAGTACTTC. Translation gives CASSLTSGAETQYF.

The rearrangement links TRBV9 to TRBJ1-1; 8 bases agree with TRBD1. Germline CDR1 and CDR2: SGDLS and YYNGEE. CDR3 length equals 14 residues. With V trimmed by 2 bases and J by 7 bases, 7 bases remained unmatched. CDR3 coding DNA: TGTGCCAGCAGCGTCTCAGGGGGCGCAGGTGAAGCTTTCTTT. This codes for CASSVSGGAGEAFF. The full variable domain, its missing parts supplied by reference TRBV9 and TRBJ1-1, is DSGVTQTPKHLITATGQRVTLRCSPRSGDLSVYWYQQSLDQGLQFLIQYYNGEERAKGNILERFSAQQFPDLHSELNLSSLELGDSALYFCASSVSGGAGEAFFGQGTRLTVV.